This paragraph covers one TCR beta chain sequence. Germline CDR1 reads SEHNR; CDR2 reads FQNEAQ (reference sequence). The CDR3 has 15 residues. V dropped 6 bases and J dropped 3; count of bases not matched to a gene: 5. Seattle patients were enrolled during active infection and followed longitudinally. The sample originates from a study of blood T cell repertoires in COVID-19. Across the whole study: PBMCs, B-cell-depleted T cells, or T cells provided the cDNA or gDNA that made up the material.

Original analysis: Estimation of nucleated cell counts was performed using reference gene primer amplification. The data were produced by immunoSEQ multiplex PCR, yet TCRdb's version contains in-frame clones alone and is incomplete. V and J calls and clone size are given by that table; D and trimming were obtained from the DNA. The table shows 240,000 or so clones, with 81% occurring only once. This receptor was obtained from a woman aged 80 or over with COVID-19, enrolled during active disease. The chain is built from TRBV7-9 and TRBJ2-2; the match to TRBD1 covers 9 bases. Sequencing input: peripheral blood. CDR3 in amino acids: CASRPGQGYTGELFF. The CDR3 DNA follows: TGTGCCAGCAGACCGGGACAGGGTTACACCGGGGAGCTGTTTTTT.